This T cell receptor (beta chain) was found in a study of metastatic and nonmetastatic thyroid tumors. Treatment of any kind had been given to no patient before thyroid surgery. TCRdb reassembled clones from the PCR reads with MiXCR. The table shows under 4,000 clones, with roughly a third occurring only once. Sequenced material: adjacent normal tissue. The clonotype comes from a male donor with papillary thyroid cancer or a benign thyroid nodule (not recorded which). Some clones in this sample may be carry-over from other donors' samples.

CDR3 nucleotide sequence: TGCAGCCCCCAGGGGGGGGAGCAGTACTTC. It yields the protein CSPQGGEQYF. This chain joins TRBV20-1 and TRBJ2-7, with D perhaps matching TRBD1 or TRBD2 (7 bases each). The CDR3 consists of 10 residues. Germline assignment: CDR1 DFQATT and CDR2 SNEGSKA (reference sequence).